These 17 T cell receptor beta chains originate from one sample sequenced in a study of cytomegalovirus exposure and HLA in healthy donors. Amplification used 60 Vbeta primers and 13 Jbeta primers. Repertoires were generated with immunoSEQ multiplex PCR, while TCRdb's copy carries only in-frame clones and drops some. The sample carries 100,000 to 120,000 clones, nearly 15% recorded once. Material for sequencing was PBMCs. All receptors derive from a female donor in good health and CMV-seronegative.

This clone was found a few times. The chain joins TRBV2 to TRBJ1-1, with a tentative D call TRBD1 (6 bases). This CDR3 contains 16 residues. Trimming took 3 bases from V and 1 from J, leaving 15 bases between them. Germline V gene data show CDR1 as SNHLY and CDR2 as FYNNEI. Here the CDR3 reads CASSEGYGGPNTEAFF. CDR3 bases: TGTGCCAGCAGTGAGGGGTACGGGGGGCCGAACACTGAAGCTTTCTTT.

In this sample, this clone turned up a few times. The V gene is TRBV7-9, the J gene TRBJ2-3; D gene uncertain. The V end lost 2 bases, the J end lost 0 bases, and 9 bases lay between the germline ends. Germline assignment: CDR1 SEHNR and CDR2 FQNEAQ (reference sequence). The CDR3 runs to 15 residues. CDR3 residues: CASSLLAASTDTQYF. DNA for the CDR3: TGTGCCAGCAGCTTACTGGCGGCAAGCACAGATACGCAGTATTTT.

CDR3 region: CAWSVTPIPGQVNTGELFF. CDR3 sequence (DNA): TGTGCCTGGAGTGTAACCCCGATCCCGGGACAGGTGAACACCGGGGAGCTGTTTTTT. This chain connects TRBV30 to TRBJ2-2; 8 bases agree with TRBD1. With 0 bases clipped from V and 1 base from J, the junction kept 13 bases outside the gene matches. CDR1 is GTSNPN and CDR2 is SVGIG in the germline V gene (reference sequence). CDR3 length equals 19 residues.

This clone showed up just a few times. J is TRBJ2-1 and V is TRBV6-6; D uncertain. Germline CDR1 is MNHNY and CDR2 is SVGAGI (reference sequence). V was trimmed by 5 bases and J by 7 bases, leaving 15 bases between them. The CDR3 is made up of 14 amino acids. The CDR3 loop is CASSSGAFPNEQFF. CDR3 DNA: TGTGCCAGCAGTAGTGGAGCTTTCCCAAATGAGCAGTTCTTC.

This clone has just a few counts. The V call is TRBV7-8, the J call TRBJ1-1; the match to TRBD1 covers 8 bases. V lost 6 bases and J lost 6; bases outside the gene matches: 6. Germline CDR1 and CDR2: SGHVS and FQNEAQ. This CDR3 region has 13 residues. The CDR3 protein is CASRIQGAAEAFF. DNA of the CDR3: TGTGCCAGCAGGATCCAGGGGGCCGCTGAAGCTTTCTTT.

The chain couples TRBV18 to TRBJ2-7; D is possibly TRBD1 (6 bases). The germline gives CDR1 KGHSH, CDR2 LQKENI. This CDR3 is 12 amino acids long. V was pared by 4 bases and J by 8 bases, with 12 bases between. CDR3 protein: CASSLDDRQQYF. The CDR3 DNA reads as TGTGCCAGCTCACTAGATGACAGGCAGCAGTACTTC.

In DNA form, the CDR3 reads TGTGCCAGCAGCCGAACAGGAGTGGGAATCGGGGAGCTGTTTTTT. It codes for CASSRTGVGIGELFF. This chain joins TRBV11-2 and TRBJ2-2; D is possibly TRBD1 (5 bases). The CDR3 loop spans 15 amino acids. Germline CDR1 SGHAT, CDR2 FQNNGV. Trimming cost V 5 bases and J 7 bases, with 17 bases left between them.

DNA of the CDR3: TGTGCCAGCAGCGCAGACAGGGTGAATGAAAAACTGTTTTTT. This gives the protein CASSADRVNEKLFF. The chain couples TRBV9 to TRBJ1-4, with 7 bases matching TRBD1. The junction had 4 bases not matched to a gene; V was cut back by 3 bases and J by 5 bases. This CDR3 comprises 14 residues. Germline loops: CDR1 SGDLS, CDR2 YYNGEE.

The chain uses TRBV6-1 and TRBJ1-6; the D gene is possibly TRBD1 (5 bases). Germline CDR1 is MNHNS and CDR2 is SASEGT. V was clipped by 3 bases and J by 10 bases, with 22 bases between them. There are 17 residues in the CDR3. The CDR3 loop reads CASSEFPWGRETSPLHF. The CDR3 coding sequence is TGTGCCAGCAGTGAGTTTCCATGGGGCAGGGAAACCTCACCCCTCCACTTT.

This clone was seen a few times. V usage is TRBV6-5 and J usage is TRBJ2-3; D unresolved. Germline V gives CDR1 MNHEY, CDR2 SVGAGI. This CDR3 is built from 14 residues. Trimming left V 2 bases short and J 2 bases short, with 8 bases between. The CDR3 is CASSYSQSTDTQYF. The DNA for the CDR3 is TGTGCCAGCAGTTACAGTCAGTCCACAGATACGCAGTATTTT.

This clone appeared a few times. The CDR3 sequence is CAWRGDRGRVNTEAFF. CDR3 DNA: TGTGCCTGGAGGGGGGACAGGGGGCGAGTGAACACTGAAGCTTTCTTT. The rearrangement links TRBV30 to TRBJ1-1, with 12 bases lining up with TRBD1. The V and J ends lost 3 bases and 0 bases, in that order; junction bases with no gene match: 5. The CDR3 spans 16 residues. Germline V gene sequence: CDR1 GTSNPN, CDR2 SVGIG (reference sequence). The complete variable domain, with remaining parts taken from reference TRBV30 and TRBJ1-1, reads SQTIHQWPATLVQPVGSPLSLECTVEGTSNPNLYWYRQAAGRGLQLLFYSVGIGQISSEVPQNLSASRPQDRQFILSSKKLLLSDSGFYLCAWRGDRGRVNTEAFFGQGTRLTVV.

This clone was found a few times. The chain combines TRBV5-1 with TRBJ2-7; 12 nucleotides agree with TRBD2. CDR1 is SGHRS, CDR2 YFSETQ, per germline. After removal of 4 bases from V and 0 bases from J, the junction contained 5 bases not matched to a gene. The CDR3 contains 16 residues. The chain's CDR3 is CASSAQTSGGSYEQYF. CDR3 coding DNA: TGCGCCAGCAGCGCCCAGACTAGCGGGGGCTCCTACGAGCAGTACTTC.

This clone was seen a few times. The chain is built from TRBV19 and TRBJ2-5, with D perhaps TRBD2 (6 bases). This CDR3 comprises 14 residues. CDR1 and CDR2 from the germline V gene are LNHDA and SQIVND (reference sequence). Trimming stripped 8 bases from V and 5 bases from J, with 18 bases between. CDR3 bases: TGTGCCAGTTCACAAGCGGGTGGCGCGGAGACCCAGTACTTC. It is translated as CASSQAGGAETQYF. The complete variable domain, with remaining parts taken from reference TRBV19 and TRBJ2-5, reads DGGITQSPKYLFRKEGQNVTLSCEQNLNHDAMYWYRQDPGQGLRLIYYSQIVNDFQKGDIAEGYSVSREKKESFPLTVTSAQKNPTAFYLCASSQAGGAETQYFGPGTRLLVL.

CDR3 DNA sequence: TGCGCCAGCAGCTTAGGGACAGCCAACTATGGCTACACCTTC. Translated, it gives CASSLGTANYGYTF. V and J are TRBV5-1 and TRBJ1-2; 7 nucleotides align to TRBD1. The CDR3 is 14 residues long. Trimming took 2 bases from V and 2 from J; bases not matched to a gene: 3. CDR1 SGHRS and CDR2 YFSETQ come from the germline V gene.

A remark on this clone: One end of the junction does not line up with germline, which may come from a read error. This sequence joins TRBV19 and TRBJ1-5; D remains ambiguous. The CDR3 loop spans 14 amino acids. In germline, CDR1 is LNHDA, CDR2 SQIVND (reference sequence). Here the CDR3 DNA reads TGTGCCAGTAGCAATTCGTTGGGCAATGAGCCCCAGCATTTT. Translated: CASSNSLGNEPQHF.

Only a few counts were recorded for this clone. The J gene is TRBJ2-1, the V gene TRBV5-4; perhaps TRBD2 as D (5 bases). The CDR3 runs 14 residues. From germline, CDR1 is SGHNT and CDR2 YYREEE (reference sequence). V was clipped by 5 bases and J by 8 bases, with 17 bases between them. The CDR3 loop is CASRAGLQGHEQFF. The CDR3 DNA reads as TGTGCCAGCAGGGCGGGCCTTCAAGGACATGAGCAGTTCTTC.

This clone was observed a few times. The chain has TRBV18 and TRBJ1-1; D ambiguous. The V end lost 3 bases, the J end lost 1 base, and 9 bases lay between the germline ends. The CDR3 extends over 14 amino acids. The germline V gene encodes CDR1 KGHSH and CDR2 LQKENI. CDR3 region: CASSPTAGNTEAFF. DNA for the CDR3: TGTGCCAGCTCACCGACGGCAGGGAACACTGAAGCTTTCTTT.